This TCR gamma chain was profiled in a study of γδ T cells in repeated Plasmodium falciparum infection. General study points: Waves of new clonotype selection appeared after repeated controlled infections in Vdelta2-negative, largely Vdelta1+, gammadelta T cells.

This clone appeared many times. The antigen remains undetermined. The protein recorded in TCRdb matches a much larger clone and deviates from this DNA's translation at residue 8, suggesting a read error; the protein here is obtained by translating the DNA. The CDR3 loop spans 12 amino acids. V shed 0 bases and J 8 bases; nucleotides not matched to a gene: 4. Germline V lookup: CDR1 GITISATS, CDR2 ISYDGTV (reference sequence). Gammadelta T cells were flow-sorted from PBMC into Vgamma9/Vdelta2+ and Vdelta2-negative populations for bulk analysis. TCRdb re-called the multiplex PCR reads via CATT. This sample has about 15,000 gamma-chain clones, with approximately 1.5% found just once.

The clonotype comes from a pool of human donors (malaria-infected and uninfected, not separated). This chain joins TRGV9 and TRGJ1 or TRGJ2. Sequences were obtained from gamma-delta T cells from blood. CDR3 sequence reads: CALWEVKHKKLF. In DNA form, the CDR3 reads TGTGCCTTGTGGGAGGTGAAACATAAGAAACTCTTT.